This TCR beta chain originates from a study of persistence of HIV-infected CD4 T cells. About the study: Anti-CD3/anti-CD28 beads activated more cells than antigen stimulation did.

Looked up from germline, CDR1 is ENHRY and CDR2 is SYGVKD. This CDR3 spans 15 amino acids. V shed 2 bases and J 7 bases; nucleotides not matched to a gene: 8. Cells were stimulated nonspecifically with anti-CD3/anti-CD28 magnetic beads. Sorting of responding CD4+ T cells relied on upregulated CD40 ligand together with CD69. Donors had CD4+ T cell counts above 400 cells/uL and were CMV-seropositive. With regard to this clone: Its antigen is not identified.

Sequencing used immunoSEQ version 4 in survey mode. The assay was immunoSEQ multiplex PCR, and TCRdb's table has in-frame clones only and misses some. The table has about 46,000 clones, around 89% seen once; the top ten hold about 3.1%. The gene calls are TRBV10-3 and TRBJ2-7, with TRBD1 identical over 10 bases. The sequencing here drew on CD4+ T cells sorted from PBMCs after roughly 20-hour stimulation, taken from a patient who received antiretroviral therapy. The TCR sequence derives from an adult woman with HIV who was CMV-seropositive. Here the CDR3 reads CAISEKGTGVGEQYF. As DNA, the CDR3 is TGTGCCATCAGTGAGAAAGGGACAGGGGTGGGAGAGCAGTACTTC.